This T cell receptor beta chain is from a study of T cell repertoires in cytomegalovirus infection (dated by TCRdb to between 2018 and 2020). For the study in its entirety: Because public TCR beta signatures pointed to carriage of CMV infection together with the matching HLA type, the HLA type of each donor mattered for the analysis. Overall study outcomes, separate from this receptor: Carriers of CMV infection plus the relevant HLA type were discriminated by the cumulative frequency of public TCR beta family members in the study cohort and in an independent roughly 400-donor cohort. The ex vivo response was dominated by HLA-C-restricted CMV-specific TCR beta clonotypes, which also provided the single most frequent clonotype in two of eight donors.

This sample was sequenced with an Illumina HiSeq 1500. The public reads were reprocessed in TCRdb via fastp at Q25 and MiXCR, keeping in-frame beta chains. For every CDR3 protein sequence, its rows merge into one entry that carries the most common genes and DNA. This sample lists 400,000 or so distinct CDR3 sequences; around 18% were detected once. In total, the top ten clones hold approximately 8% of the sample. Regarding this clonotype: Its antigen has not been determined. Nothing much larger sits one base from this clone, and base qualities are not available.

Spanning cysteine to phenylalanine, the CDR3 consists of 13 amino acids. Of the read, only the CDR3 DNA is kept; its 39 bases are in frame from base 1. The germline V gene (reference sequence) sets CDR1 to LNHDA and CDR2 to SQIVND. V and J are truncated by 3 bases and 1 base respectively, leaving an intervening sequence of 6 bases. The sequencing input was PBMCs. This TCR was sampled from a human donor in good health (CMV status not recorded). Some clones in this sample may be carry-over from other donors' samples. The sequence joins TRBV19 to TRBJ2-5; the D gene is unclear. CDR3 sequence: CASSIRFQETQYF. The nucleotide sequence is TGTGCCAGTAGTATCCGGTTCCAAGAGACCCAGTACTTC.